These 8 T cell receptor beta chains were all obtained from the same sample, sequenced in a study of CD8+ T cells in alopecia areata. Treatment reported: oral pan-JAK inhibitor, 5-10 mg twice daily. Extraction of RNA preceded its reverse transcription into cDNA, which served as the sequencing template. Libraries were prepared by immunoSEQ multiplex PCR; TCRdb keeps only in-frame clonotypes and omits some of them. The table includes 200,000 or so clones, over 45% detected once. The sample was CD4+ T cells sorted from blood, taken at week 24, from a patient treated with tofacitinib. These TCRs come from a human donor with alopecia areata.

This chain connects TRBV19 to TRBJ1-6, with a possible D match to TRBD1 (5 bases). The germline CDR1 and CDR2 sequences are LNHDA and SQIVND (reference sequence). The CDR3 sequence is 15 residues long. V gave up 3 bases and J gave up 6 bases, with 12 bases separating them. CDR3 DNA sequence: TGTGCCAGTAGTATCGGGGGGACCTTTAATTCACCCCTCCACTTT. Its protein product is CASSIGGTFNSPLHF.

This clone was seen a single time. CDR3 amino acids: CASSVAGQSNSPLHF. CDR3 coding DNA: TGTGCCAGCAGCGTAGCCGGACAGAGTAATTCACCCCTCCACTTT. This chain links TRBV9 with TRBJ1-6; a weak D match, TRBD1 (6 bases). V lost 0 bases, J lost 6 bases, and 10 bases lay in between. This CDR3 spans 15 amino acids. The germline V gene encodes CDR1 SGDLS and CDR2 YYNGEE.

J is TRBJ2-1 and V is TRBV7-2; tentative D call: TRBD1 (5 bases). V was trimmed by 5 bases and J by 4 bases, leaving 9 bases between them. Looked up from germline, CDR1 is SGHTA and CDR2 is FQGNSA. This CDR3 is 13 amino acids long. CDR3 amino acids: CASSPDSYNEQFF. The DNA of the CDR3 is TGTGCCAGCAGCCCTGACAGTTACAATGAGCAGTTCTTC.

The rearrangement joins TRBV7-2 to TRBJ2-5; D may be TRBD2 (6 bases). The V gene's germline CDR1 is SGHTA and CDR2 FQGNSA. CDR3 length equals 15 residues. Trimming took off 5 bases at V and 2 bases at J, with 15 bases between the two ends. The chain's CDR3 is CASSAMLAQQETQYF. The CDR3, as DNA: TGTGCCAGCAGCGCGATGCTAGCGCAGCAAGAGACCCAGTACTTC.

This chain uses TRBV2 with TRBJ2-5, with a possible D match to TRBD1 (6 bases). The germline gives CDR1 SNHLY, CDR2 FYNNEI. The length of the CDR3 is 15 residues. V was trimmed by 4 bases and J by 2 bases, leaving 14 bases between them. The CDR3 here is CASSGGPDRQETQYF. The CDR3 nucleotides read TGTGCCAGCAGTGGGGGTCCGGACAGACAAGAGACCCAGTACTTC.

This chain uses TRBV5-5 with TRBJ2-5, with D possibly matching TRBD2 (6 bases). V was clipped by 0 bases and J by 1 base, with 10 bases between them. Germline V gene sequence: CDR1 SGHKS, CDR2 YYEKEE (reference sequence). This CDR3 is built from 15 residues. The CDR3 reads CASSLGLDLQETQYF. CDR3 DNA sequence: TGTGCCAGCAGCTTGGGACTAGACCTCCAAGAGACCCAGTACTTC.

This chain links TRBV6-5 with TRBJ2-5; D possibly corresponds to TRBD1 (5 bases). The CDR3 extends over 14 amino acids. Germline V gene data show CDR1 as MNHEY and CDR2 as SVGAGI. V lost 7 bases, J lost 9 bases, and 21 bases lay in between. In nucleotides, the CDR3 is TGTGCCAGCAACCAAGGGGCAGGCGCGGCGTCCCAGTACTTC. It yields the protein CASNQGAGAASQYF.

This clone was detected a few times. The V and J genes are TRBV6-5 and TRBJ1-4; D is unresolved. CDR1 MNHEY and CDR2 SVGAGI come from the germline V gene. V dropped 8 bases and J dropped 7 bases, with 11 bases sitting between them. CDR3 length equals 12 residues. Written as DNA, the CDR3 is TGTGCCAGCGGGAGGGTTCGTGAAAAACTGTTTTTT. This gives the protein CASGRVREKLFF.